The source of this TCR beta chain is a study of T cell repertoires in cytomegalovirus infection. Study as a whole: Well-studied HLA-B-restricted CMV epitopes were used in the study alongside recently identified HLA-C-restricted ones.

As for this clonotype: Its antigen is not identified.

The V end lost 7 bases, the J end lost 0 bases, and 15 bases lay between the germline ends. The germline V gene encodes CDR1 LNHDA and CDR2 SQIVND (reference sequence). The CDR3 has 15 amino acids. MiXCR was run by TCRdb on the reads, yielding one entry per CDR3 protein. Found here are roughly 920,000 distinct CDR3 sequences, more than 25% of them singletons; the top ten hold about an eighth. Study-level findings and limits: Dominating the ex vivo response were HLA-C-restricted CMV-specific TCR beta clonotypes.

This specimen consisted of cultured CD8+ T cells from PBMCs, obtained from culture after CMV antigen stimulation. The chain uses TRBV19 and TRBJ1-2, with D tentatively TRBD1 (6 bases). The sequence came from a human donor in good health (CMV status not recorded). Some clones in this sample may be carry-over from other donors' samples. CDR3 sequence: CASNPSRGPNYGYTF. Here the CDR3 DNA reads TGTGCCAGTAATCCATCCAGGGGACCTAACTATGGCTACACCTTC.